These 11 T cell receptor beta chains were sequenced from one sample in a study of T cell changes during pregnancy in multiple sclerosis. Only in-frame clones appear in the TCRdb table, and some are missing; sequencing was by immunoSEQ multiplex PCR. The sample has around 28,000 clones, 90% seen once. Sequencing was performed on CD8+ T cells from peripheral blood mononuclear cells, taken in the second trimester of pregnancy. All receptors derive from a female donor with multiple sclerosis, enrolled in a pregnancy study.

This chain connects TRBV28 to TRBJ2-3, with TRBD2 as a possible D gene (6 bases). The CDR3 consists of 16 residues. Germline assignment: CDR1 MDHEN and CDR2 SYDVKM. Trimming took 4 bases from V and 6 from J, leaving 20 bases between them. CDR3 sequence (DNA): TGTGCCAGCAGTTCCCGCGGGACGGCCACGGCGGATACGCAGTATTTT. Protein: CASSSRGTATADTQYF.

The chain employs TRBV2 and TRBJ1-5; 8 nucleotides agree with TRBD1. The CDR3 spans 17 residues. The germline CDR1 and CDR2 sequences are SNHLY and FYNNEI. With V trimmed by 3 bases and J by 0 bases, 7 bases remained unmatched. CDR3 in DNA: TGTGCCAGCAGTGACGGGACAGGAGACTATAGCAATCAGCCCCAGCATTTT. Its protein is CASSDGTGDYSNQPQHF.

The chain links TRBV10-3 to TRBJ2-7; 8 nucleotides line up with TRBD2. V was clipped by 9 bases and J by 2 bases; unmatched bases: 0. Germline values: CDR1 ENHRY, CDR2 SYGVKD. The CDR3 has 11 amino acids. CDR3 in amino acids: CAIAGAYEQYF. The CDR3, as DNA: TGTGCCATAGCGGGAGCCTACGAGCAGTACTTC.

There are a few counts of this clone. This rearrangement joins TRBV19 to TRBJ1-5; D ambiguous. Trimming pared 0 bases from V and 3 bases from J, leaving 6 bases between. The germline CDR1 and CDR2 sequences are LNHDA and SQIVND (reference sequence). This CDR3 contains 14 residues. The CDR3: CASSIEQFNQPQHF. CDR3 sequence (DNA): TGTGCCAGTAGTATAGAACAGTTCAATCAGCCCCAGCATTTT.

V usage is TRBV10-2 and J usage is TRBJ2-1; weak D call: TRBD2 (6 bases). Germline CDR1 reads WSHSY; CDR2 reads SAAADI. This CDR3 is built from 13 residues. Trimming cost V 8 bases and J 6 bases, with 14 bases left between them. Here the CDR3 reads CASEGFGGNEQFF. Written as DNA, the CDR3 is TGCGCCAGCGAGGGTTTCGGGGGCAATGAGCAGTTCTTC.

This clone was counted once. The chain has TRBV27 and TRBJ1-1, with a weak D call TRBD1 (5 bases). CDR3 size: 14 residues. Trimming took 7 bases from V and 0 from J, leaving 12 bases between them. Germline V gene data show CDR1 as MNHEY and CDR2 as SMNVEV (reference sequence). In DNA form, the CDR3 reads TGTGCCAGCAACCCGACAGCTTTGAACACTGAAGCTTTCTTT. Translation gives CASNPTALNTEAFF.

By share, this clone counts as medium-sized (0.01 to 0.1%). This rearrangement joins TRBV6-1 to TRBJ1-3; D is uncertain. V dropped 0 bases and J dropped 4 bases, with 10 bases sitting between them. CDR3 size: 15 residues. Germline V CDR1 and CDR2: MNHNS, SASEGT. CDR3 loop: CASSEAQDSGNTIYF. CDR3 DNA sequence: TGTGCCAGCAGTGAAGCGCAGGACTCAGGAAACACCATATATTTT.

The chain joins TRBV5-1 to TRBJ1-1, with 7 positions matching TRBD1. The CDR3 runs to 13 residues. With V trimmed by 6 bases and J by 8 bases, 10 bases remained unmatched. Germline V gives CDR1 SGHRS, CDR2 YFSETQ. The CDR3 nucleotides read TGCGCCAGCACCATAAACAGGGGTACCGAAGCTTTCTTT. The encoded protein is CASTINRGTEAFF.

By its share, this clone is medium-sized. The CDR3 DNA sequence: TGTGCCAGCAGTGAAGACAGCTCTGGGGCCAACGTCCTGACTTTC. Protein product: CASSEDSSGANVLTF. The chain couples TRBV6-1 to TRBJ2-6; D remains ambiguous. Per germline, CDR1 MNHNS and CDR2 SASEGT. This CDR3 contains 15 residues. The ends were cut back, 1 base at V and 0 bases at J, with 4 bases in the middle.

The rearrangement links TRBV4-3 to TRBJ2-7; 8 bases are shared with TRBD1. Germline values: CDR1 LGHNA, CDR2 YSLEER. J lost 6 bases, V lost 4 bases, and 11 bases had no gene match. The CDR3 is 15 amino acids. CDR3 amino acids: CASSPRSGQVTEQYF. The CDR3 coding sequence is TGCGCCAGCAGCCCGAGATCGGGACAGGTGACCGAGCAGTACTTC.

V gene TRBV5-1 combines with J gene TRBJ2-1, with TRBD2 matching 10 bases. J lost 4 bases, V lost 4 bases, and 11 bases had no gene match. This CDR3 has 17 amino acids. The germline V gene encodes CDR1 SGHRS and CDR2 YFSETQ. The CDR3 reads CASSASGTSEVYNEQFF. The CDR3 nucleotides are TGCGCCAGCAGCGCGTCCGGGACTAGCGAGGTATACAATGAGCAGTTCTTC.